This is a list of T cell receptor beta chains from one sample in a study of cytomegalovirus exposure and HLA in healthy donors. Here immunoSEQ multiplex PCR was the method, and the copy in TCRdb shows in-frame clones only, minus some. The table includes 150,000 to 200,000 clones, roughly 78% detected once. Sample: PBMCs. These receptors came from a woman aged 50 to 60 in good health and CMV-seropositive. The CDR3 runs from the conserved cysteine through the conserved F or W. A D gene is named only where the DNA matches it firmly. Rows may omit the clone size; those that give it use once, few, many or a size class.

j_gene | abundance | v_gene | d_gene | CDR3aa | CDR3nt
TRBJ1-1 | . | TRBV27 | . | CASLSVNTEAFF | TGTGCCAGCCTGAGCGTGAACACTGAAGCTTTCTTT
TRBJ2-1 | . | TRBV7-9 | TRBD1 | CASSRQGDEQFF | TGTGCCAGCAGCCGACAGGGTGATGAGCAGTTCTTC
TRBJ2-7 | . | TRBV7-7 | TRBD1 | CASSVDRDGEQYF | TGTGCCAGCAGCGTCGACAGGGATGGCGAGCAGTACTTC
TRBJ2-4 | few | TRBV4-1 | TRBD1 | CASSPPTGGPKNIQYF | TGCGCCAGCAGCCCACCTACAGGGGGCCCCAAAAACATTCAGTACTTC
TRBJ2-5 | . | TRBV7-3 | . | CASSRARGQKQYF | TGTGCCAGCAGCCGCGCCCGGGGTCAGAAGCAGTACTTC
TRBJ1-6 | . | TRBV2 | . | CASSVQASGNSPLHF | TGTGCCAGCAGCGTCCAGGCGAGCGGTAATTCACCCCTCCACTTT
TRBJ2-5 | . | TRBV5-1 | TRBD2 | CASSRWTSGGETQYF | TGCGCCAGCAGCAGATGGACTAGCGGGGGAGAGACCCAGTACTTC
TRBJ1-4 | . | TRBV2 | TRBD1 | CAGSEGQGDEKLFF | TGTGCCGGCAGCGAGGGACAGGGTGATGAAAAACTGTTTTTT
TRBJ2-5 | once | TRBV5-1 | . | CASSFLRGRPVSRGETQYF | TGCGCCAGCAGCTTCTTGCGGGGGCGCCCCGTTTCGCGTGGGGAGACCCAGTACTTC
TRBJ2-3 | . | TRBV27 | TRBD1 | CASSPRGTGGTDTQYF | TGTGCCAGCAGTCCTAGGGGGACAGGGGGCACAGATACGCAGTATTTT
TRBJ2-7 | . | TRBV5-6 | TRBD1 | CASSLLPGQRIYEQYF | TGTGCCAGCAGCTTGTTACCGGGACAGCGGATATACGAGCAGTACTTC
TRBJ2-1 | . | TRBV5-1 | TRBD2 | CASSLARLAGNNEQFF | TGCGCCAGCAGCTTGGCCAGGCTAGCGGGGAACAATGAGCAGTTCTTC
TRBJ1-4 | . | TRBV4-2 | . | CASSQVTQAATNEKLFF | TGTGCCAGCAGCCAAGTAACACAGGCGGCAACTAATGAAAAACTGTTTTTT
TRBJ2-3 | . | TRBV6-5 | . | CASSSGVSGDTQYF | TGTGCCAGCAGTTCAGGGGTCTCAGGAGATACGCAGTATTTT
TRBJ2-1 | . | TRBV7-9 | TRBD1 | CSSSPAPGQGSNEQFF | TGTTCCAGCAGCCCCGCCCCGGGACAGGGGTCCAATGAGCAGTTCTTC
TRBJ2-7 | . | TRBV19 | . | CASSMGPGAYEQYF | TGTGCCAGTAGTATGGGTCCGGGGGCCTACGAGCAGTACTTC
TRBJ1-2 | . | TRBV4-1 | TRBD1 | CASSHIRDRGYGYTF | TGCGCCAGCAGCCATATCCGGGACAGGGGCTATGGCTACACCTTC
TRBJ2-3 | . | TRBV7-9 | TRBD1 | CASTPKGQRTDTQYF | TGTGCCAGCACCCCAAAGGGACAGAGGACAGATACGCAGTATTTT
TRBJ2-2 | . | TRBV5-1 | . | CASSLKSGTGELFF | TGCGCCAGCAGCTTGAAGTCCGGCACCGGGGAGCTGTTTTTT
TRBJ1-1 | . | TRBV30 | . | CAWSPFPGGANEAFF | TGTGCCTGGAGCCCCTTCCCCGGGGGGGCGAATGAAGCTTTCTTT
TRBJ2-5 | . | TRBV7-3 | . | CASSTGQGGQTQYF | TGTGCCAGCAGCACAGGACAGGGAGGGCAGACCCAGTACTTC
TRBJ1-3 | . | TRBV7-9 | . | CASSLTGSSGNTIYF | TGTGCCAGCAGCCTAACAGGGTCCTCTGGAAACACCATATATTTT
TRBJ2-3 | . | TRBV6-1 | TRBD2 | CASSLAGGDTQYF | TGTGCCAGCAGTCTAGCGGGGGGGGATACGCAGTATTTT
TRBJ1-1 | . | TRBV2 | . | CASSVGQNEAFF | TGTGCCAGCAGTGTCGGACAGAACGAAGCTTTCTTT
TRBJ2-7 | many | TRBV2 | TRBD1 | CASRLGTGPYEQYF | TGTGCCAGCAGATTAGGGACAGGGCCCTACGAGCAGTACTTC
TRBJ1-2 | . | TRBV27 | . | CASSLSGGQTNYGYTF | TGTGCCAGCAGTTTGTCGGGTGGTCAAACTAACTATGGCTACACCTTC